The 25 T cell receptor beta chains given below trace back to one sample, sequenced in a study of vaccination and CD4 T cells after COVID-19. Cultured CD4+ T cell DNA underwent sequencing with the Oncomine TCR Beta short-read assay. A single record per CDR3 protein comes from TCRdb applying MiXCR to the PCR reads. The table includes 11,000 to 15,000 distinct CDR3 sequences, about 50% detected once. These receptors have no known antigen. As to treatment: roughly 10-day PBMC culture with coronavirus spike peptide pools or control peptides (ViraFEST assay). The sequencing sample was made of CD4+ T cells from blood, cultured in vitro. These TCRs come from a human donor who had recovered from COVID-19.

This chain connects TRBV11-1 to TRBJ1-2; the D gene is possibly TRBD1 (6 bases). Trimming pared 3 bases from V and 0 bases from J, leaving 11 bases between. The CDR3 covers 15 residues. CDR1 is SGHAT, CDR2 FQDESV, per germline (reference sequence). As DNA, the CDR3 is TGTGCCAGCAGCTTGGGGGGGCCTGCTAACTATGGCTACACCTTC. This sequence encodes CASSLGGPANYGYTF.

The J gene is TRBJ1-1, the V gene TRBV20-1; D is unclear. From germline, CDR1 is DFQATT and CDR2 SNEGSKA (reference sequence). The CDR3 totals 14 residues. The V and J ends lost 2 bases and 1 base respectively, with 11 bases between them. DNA of the CDR3: TGCAGTGCTAGAATGGGCCCGGGGAACACTGAAGCTTTCTTT. Amino acids: CSARMGPGNTEAFF.

This clonotype was seen a few times. The chain carries TRBV7-2 and TRBJ2-3; 7 bases line up with TRBD1. This CDR3 has 17 amino acids. Germline V gene lookup returns CDR1 SGHTA and CDR2 FQGNSA. The V and J ends lost 5 bases and 0 bases, in that order; junction bases with no gene match: 11. DNA for the CDR3: TGTGCCAGCAGCCGAACCCGGGACAGTCCTAGCACAGATACGCAGTATTTT. Residues: CASSRTRDSPSTDTQYF.

This clonotype was observed once. The V and J genes are TRBV28 and TRBJ1-3; no definite D call. Germline values: CDR1 MDHEN, CDR2 SYDVKM. The CDR3 runs to 16 residues. The V end was cut by 2 bases, the J end by 0 bases, with 11 bases between. CDR3 sequence (DNA): TGTGCCAGCAGTTTACGGTTGGGCAGCTCTGGAAACACCATATATTTT. Protein: CASSLRLGSSGNTIYF.

The chain combines TRBV6-5 with TRBJ2-7, with TRBD1 matching 9 bases. CDR3 size: 15 residues. From germline, CDR1 is MNHEY and CDR2 SVGAGI. With 0 bases clipped from V and 6 bases from J, the junction kept 6 bases outside the gene matches. The CDR3 region is CASSYSGTGNREQYF. The CDR3 nucleotides read TGTGCCAGCAGTTACTCCGGGACAGGGAATCGCGAGCAGTACTTC.

This clonotype occurred a few times. The CDR3 coding sequence is TGCAGCGTTCTGGGCAATGGCTACACCTTC. As protein: CSVLGNGYTF. The genes are TRBV29-1 and TRBJ1-2; D gene unclear. The germline CDR1 and CDR2 sequences are SQVTM and ANQGSEA. V was clipped by 5 bases and J by 6 bases, with 7 bases between them. CDR3 length: 10 residues.

This clonotype was seen more than once but under ten times. The J gene is TRBJ1-4, the V gene TRBV7-9; D uncertain. Trimming cost V 4 bases and J 14 bases, with 17 bases left between them. The CDR3 covers 13 residues. Germline V lookup: CDR1 SEHNR, CDR2 FQNEAQ (reference sequence). The chain's CDR3 is CASSWGAQGNLFF. The CDR3 DNA reads TGTGCCAGCAGCTGGGGAGCCCAAGGAAACCTGTTTTTT.

The chain combines TRBV19 with TRBJ1-5; D is unresolved. Trimming took 6 bases from V and 0 from J, leaving 12 bases between them. Germline loops: CDR1 LNHDA, CDR2 SQIVND (reference sequence). There are 15 residues in the CDR3. The CDR3 DNA reads TGTGCCAGTAGCCCCCAGTGGTATAGCAATCAGCCCCAGCATTTT. This translates into CASSPQWYSNQPQHF.

This clonotype was detected only a few times. The chain recombines TRBV19 with TRBJ1-5; TRBD1 agrees at 8 bases. With 3 bases clipped from V and 2 bases from J, the junction kept 6 bases outside the gene matches. This CDR3 is 16 amino acids long. Germline V gene lookup returns CDR1 LNHDA and CDR2 SQIVND (reference sequence). The CDR3 sequence is CASSMGADRGNQPQHF. Here the CDR3 DNA reads TGTGCCAGTAGTATGGGAGCGGACAGGGGCAATCAGCCCCAGCATTTT. Full variable domain (rest looked up from reference TRBV19 and TRBJ1-5): DGGITQSPKYLFRKEGQNVTLSCEQNLNHDAMYWYRQDPGQGLRLIYYSQIVNDFQKGDIAEGYSVSREKKESFPLTVTSAQKNPTAFYLCASSMGADRGNQPQHFGDGTRLSIL.

This sequence joins TRBV20-1 and TRBJ2-1; TRBD1 matches at 12 bases. The CDR3 has 15 amino acids. The J segment lost 2 bases and the V segment lost 3 bases, leaving 2 bases of the junction unmatched. Germline V CDR1 and CDR2: DFQATT, SNEGSKA (reference sequence). Here the CDR3 DNA reads TGCAGTGCTAGGGGGACAGGGGGCACCTACAATGAGCAGTTCTTC. It is translated as CSARGTGGTYNEQFF.

The chain uses TRBV7-9 and TRBJ1-5; D may be TRBD1 (6 bases). Deletions cut 5 bases from V and 4 bases from J, with 9 bases between. Per the germline V gene, CDR1 is SEHNR and CDR2 is FQNEAQ (reference sequence). The CDR3 contains 13 residues. In nucleotides, the CDR3 is TGTGCCAGCAGCACAACAGGGAATCAGCCCCAGCATTTT. Translating it yields CASSTTGNQPQHF.

This chain connects TRBV6-1 to TRBJ1-1; D unclear. The CDR3 loop spans 12 amino acids. Germline loops: CDR1 MNHNS, CDR2 SASEGT. V lost 5 bases and J lost 8, with 12 bases in between. The CDR3 nucleotides read TGTGCCAGCAGTCCGGCCCTTGGGGAAGCTTTCTTT. Its translation: CASSPALGEAFF.

This clonotype was recorded only once. The CDR3 protein is CASSLGAGYGYTF. DNA for the CDR3: TGTGCCAGCAGTTTGGGGGCAGGCTATGGCTACACCTTC. The gene calls are TRBV28 and TRBJ1-2; D might be TRBD1 (6 bases). The CDR3 loop spans 13 amino acids. Trimming pared 3 bases from V and 4 bases from J, leaving 9 bases between. Germline V CDR1 and CDR2: MDHEN, SYDVKM.

This clonotype was observed a single time. V gene TRBV19 combines with J gene TRBJ2-1, with D perhaps matching TRBD2 (6 bases). The V gene's germline CDR1 is LNHDA and CDR2 SQIVND (reference sequence). The length of the CDR3 is 14 residues. The V end lost 7 bases, the J end lost 0 bases, and 10 bases lay between the germline ends. CDR3 in DNA: TGTGCCAGTACCCGGGACTCCTCCTACAATGAGCAGTTCTTC. It is translated as CASTRDSSYNEQFF.

Only a few counts were recorded for this clonotype. The genes are TRBV27 and TRBJ2-3, with a possible D match to TRBD2 (6 bases). V was pared by 5 bases and J by 0 bases, with 15 bases between. This CDR3 region has 16 residues. Germline V gene data show CDR1 as MNHEY and CDR2 as SMNVEV (reference sequence). The CDR3 loop reads CASSVLVGTSTDTQYF. The CDR3, as DNA: TGTGCCAGCAGTGTACTAGTCGGGACTAGCACAGATACGCAGTATTTT.

The chain is built from TRBV20-1 and TRBJ2-6; unclear D gene. CDR3 length equals 17 residues. From germline, CDR1 is DFQATT and CDR2 SNEGSKA (reference sequence). With 0 bases removed from V and 0 bases from J, the gap between germline ends came to 12 bases. In DNA form, the CDR3 reads TGCAGTGCTAGAGATCTGACTTTAAACTCTGGGGCCAACGTCCTGACTTTC. Amino acids: CSARDLTLNSGANVLTF.

This chain connects TRBV27 to TRBJ2-7, with D tentatively TRBD1 (6 bases). This CDR3 is built from 14 residues. Germline V gives CDR1 MNHEY, CDR2 SMNVEV (reference sequence). V was clipped by 5 bases and J by 2 bases, with 13 bases between them. DNA for the CDR3: TGTGCCAGCAGTACCCGGGACAAGCCCTACGAGCAGTACTTC. This sequence encodes CASSTRDKPYEQYF.

This clonotype was detected only a few times. This chain connects TRBV7-2 to TRBJ1-5, with 7 bases that match TRBD1. The CDR3 runs 12 residues. Germline loops: CDR1 SGHTA, CDR2 FQGNSA. The V and J ends lost 5 bases and 9 bases, in that order; junction bases with no gene match: 4. CDR3 DNA sequence: TGTGCCAGCAGCCCCCGACAGGGGCCCCAGCATTTT. It is translated as CASSPRQGPQHF.

This chain uses TRBV24-1 with TRBJ2-3; 7 bases fit TRBD1. CDR3 length: 16 amino acids. The trim removed 3 bases at V and 2 bases at J, leaving 7 bases unmatched. CDR1 and CDR2 from the germline V gene are KGHDR and SFDVKD. CDR3 loop: CATSDTGEGATDTQYF. CDR3 nucleotides: TGTGCCACCAGTGATACAGGGGAAGGGGCCACAGATACGCAGTATTTT.

This clonotype was seen a few times. V and J are TRBV20-1 and TRBJ2-1, with 13 bases matching TRBD2. This CDR3 has 17 amino acids. V dropped 6 bases and J dropped 2; count of bases not matched to a gene: 10. In germline, CDR1 is DFQATT, CDR2 SNEGSKA (reference sequence). Here the CDR3 reads CSANPGLAGATYNEQFF. For the CDR3, the DNA is TGCAGTGCAAACCCCGGACTAGCGGGGGCTACCTACAATGAGCAGTTCTTC.

The chain links TRBV12-3 or TRBV12-4 to TRBJ2-3; TRBD2 aligns across 8 bases. Trimming removed 5 bases from V and 3 bases from J; junction bases left unmatched: 10. This CDR3 spans 16 amino acids. CDR3 protein: CASSLESGGPTDTQYF. CDR3 DNA: TGTGCCAGCAGTCTTGAGTCGGGAGGGCCGACAGATACGCAGTATTTT.

The rearrangement joins TRBV2 to TRBJ1-2, with 10 bases matching TRBD1. The V and J ends lost 5 bases and 3 bases, in that order; junction bases with no gene match: 6. CDR1 and CDR2 (germline): SNHLY, FYNNEI. The CDR3 totals 15 residues. The CDR3 loop reads CASSSPGQGDYGYTF. CDR3 DNA sequence: TGTGCCAGCAGTTCCCCCGGACAGGGGGACTATGGCTACACCTTC.

This rearrangement joins TRBV6-1 to TRBJ2-1; TRBD1 aligns across 7 bases. The trim removed 4 bases at V and 2 bases at J, leaving 5 bases unmatched. This CDR3 contains 15 residues. Germline V gene data show CDR1 as MNHNS and CDR2 as SASEGT. The CDR3 spells CASSGTGLTYNEQFF. CDR3 nucleotide sequence: TGTGCCAGCAGTGGGACAGGCCTGACCTACAATGAGCAGTTCTTC.

CDR3 sequence: CASSLARDQPQHF. The CDR3 DNA reads TGTGCCAGCAGCTTAGCGAGGGATCAGCCCCAGCATTTT. The rearrangement links TRBV7-9 to TRBJ1-5, with unresolved D. This CDR3 has 13 amino acids. V was shortened by 0 bases and J by 5 bases, with 5 bases between the two germline ends. The germline V gene encodes CDR1 SEHNR and CDR2 FQNEAQ (reference sequence).

This sequence joins TRBV6-1 and TRBJ2-5; no definite D call. In germline, CDR1 is MNHNS, CDR2 SASEGT. The V and J ends lost 6 bases and 2 bases respectively, with 4 bases between them. The CDR3 loop spans 11 amino acids. The chain's CDR3 is CASSPQETQYF. CDR3 sequence (DNA): TGTGCCAGCAGCCCACAAGAGACCCAGTACTTC.